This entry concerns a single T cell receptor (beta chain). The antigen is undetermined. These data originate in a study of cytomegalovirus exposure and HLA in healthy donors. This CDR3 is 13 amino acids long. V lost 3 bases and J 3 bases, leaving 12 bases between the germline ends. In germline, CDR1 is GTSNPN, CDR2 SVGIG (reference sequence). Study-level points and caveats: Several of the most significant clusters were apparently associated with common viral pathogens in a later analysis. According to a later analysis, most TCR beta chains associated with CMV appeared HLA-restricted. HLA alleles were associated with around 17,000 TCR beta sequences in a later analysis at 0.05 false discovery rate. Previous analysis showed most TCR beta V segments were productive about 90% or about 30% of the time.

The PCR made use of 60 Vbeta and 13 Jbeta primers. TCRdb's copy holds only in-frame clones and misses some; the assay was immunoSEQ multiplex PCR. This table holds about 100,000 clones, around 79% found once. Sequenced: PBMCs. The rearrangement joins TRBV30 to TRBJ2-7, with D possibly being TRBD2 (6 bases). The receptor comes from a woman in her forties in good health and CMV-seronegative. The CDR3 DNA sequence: TGTGCCTGGAGATCGGGACTCCTCTACGAGCAGTACTTC. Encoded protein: CAWRSGLLYEQYF.